The rows below give T cell receptor beta chains drawn from one sample of a study of T cell changes during pregnancy in multiple sclerosis. The method was immunoSEQ multiplex PCR; TCRdb's version includes in-frame clones alone and lacks a portion of them. The sample has tens of thousands of clones, roughly 94% seen once. Sequenced material: peripheral blood, taken in the second trimester of pregnancy. All receptors come from a female donor in good health, enrolled as a control in a pregnancy study. CDR3s include the opening cysteine and the closing phenylalanine or tryptophan. A D gene is named only where the DNA matches it firmly. The size of a clone is reported for some rows only, either as once, few or many, or as a class for expanded clones.

size | J | V | D | DNA | CDR3
. | TRBJ2-2 | TRBV28 | TRBD2 | TGTGCCAGCAGTTTAGGGACTACGAACACCGGGGAGCTGTTTTTT | CASSLGTTNTGELFF
. | TRBJ2-7 | TRBV21-1 | . | TGTGCCAGCAGCAAAGGCCCCTCGGGAAGGGGGACCCCTCTGGGGGCTGTGAGCGAGCAGTACTTC | CASSKGPSGRGTPLGAVSEQYF
. | TRBJ2-2 | TRBV9 | . | TGTGCCAGCAGCGTAGAGTCTGAAGCGACCGGGGAGCTGTTTTTT | CASSVESEATGELFF
. | TRBJ1-2 | TRBV6-4 | TRBD1 | TGTGCCAGCAGTGACGGTCTGGAGGGGGCACATGGCTACACCTTC | CASSDGLEGAHGYTF
. | TRBJ2-7 | TRBV10-3 | . | TGTGCCATCAGTGAGGTCAACTACGAGCAGTACTTC | CAISEVNYEQYF
. | TRBJ1-5 | TRBV7-8 | . | TGTGCCAGCAGCTTGGAGCGGGGATCATGGCAGCCCCAGCATTTT | CASSLERGSWQPQHF
. | TRBJ2-7 | TRBV5-1 | TRBD1 | TGCGCCAGCAAGGTAAGGGGGACAGGGAATTCCTACGAGCAGTACTTC | CASKVRGTGNSYEQYF
few | TRBJ1-2 | TRBV19 | . | TGTGCCAGTAGTCCCCGACAGAACCCGAGAGGCTACACCTTC | CASSPRQNPRGYTF
once | TRBJ2-5 | TRBV9 | TRBD2 | TGTGCCAGCAGCGCGAGCGGGAGCTTGGTAGAGACCCAGTACTTC | CASSASGSLVETQYF
. | TRBJ1-2 | TRBV28 | TRBD1 | TGTGCCAGCAGACCGACAGGGCTCTATGGCTACACCTTC | CASRPTGLYGYTF
. | TRBJ1-2 | TRBV27 | TRBD1 | TGTGCCAGCAGTTTATCGATTTTTCCCCGACAGGGTAAAGGCTACACCTTC | CASSLSIFPRQGKGYTF
. | TRBJ2-3 | TRBV6-1 | TRBD1 | TGTGCCAGCAGTAGGACAGGGGGTAGCACAGATACGCAGTATTTT | CASSRTGGSTDTQYF
. | TRBJ2-1 | TRBV7-2 | TRBD2 | TGTGCCAGCAGCTCCTCACCCGGGACTAGCATAACCAATGAGCAGTTCTTC | CASSSSPGTSITNEQFF
once | TRBJ2-7 | TRBV5-4 | TRBD1 | TGTGCCAGCAGCTTGGCGGGACAGGGGGCTTCCTACGAGCAGTACTTC | CASSLAGQGASYEQYF
. | TRBJ1-1 | TRBV7-8 | . | TGTGCCAGCAGCCGGGGTCTCGAAGCTTTCTTT | CASSRGLEAFF
. | TRBJ1-2 | TRBV6-1 | TRBD1 | TGTGCCAGCAAGCTTACAGGGGGATATGGCTACACCTTC | CASKLTGGYGYTF
once | TRBJ1-5 | TRBV30 | . | TGTGCCTGGAGTGATATTACGGAGCCCAATCAGCCCCAGCATTTT | CAWSDITEPNQPQHF
. | TRBJ1-6 | TRBV27 | . | TGTGCCAGCAGTTTATTGTCCAGGGTGGGCTCACCCCTCCACTTT | CASSLLSRVGSPLHF
once | TRBJ1-3 | TRBV5-1 | . | TGCGCCAGCAGCTTGGATTTTACAGGGCTTGGAAACACCATATATTTT | CASSLDFTGLGNTIYF